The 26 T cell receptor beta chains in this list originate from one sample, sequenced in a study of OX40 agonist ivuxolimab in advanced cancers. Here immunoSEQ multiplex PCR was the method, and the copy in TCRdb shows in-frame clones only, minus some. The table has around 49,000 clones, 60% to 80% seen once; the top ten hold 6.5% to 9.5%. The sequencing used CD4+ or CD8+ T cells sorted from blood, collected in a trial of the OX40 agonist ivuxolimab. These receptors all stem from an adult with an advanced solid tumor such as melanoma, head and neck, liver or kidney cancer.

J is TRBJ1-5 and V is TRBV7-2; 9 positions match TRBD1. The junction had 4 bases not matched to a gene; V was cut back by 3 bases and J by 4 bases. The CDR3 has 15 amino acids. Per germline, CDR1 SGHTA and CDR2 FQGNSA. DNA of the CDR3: TGTGCCAGCAGCTTCACAGGGGGCACAAATCAGCCCCAGCATTTT. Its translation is CASSFTGGTNQPQHF.

CDR3 in amino acids: CASAGGRYTEAFF. The CDR3 DNA reads as TGTGCCAGTGCAGGGGGCCGGTACACTGAAGCTTTCTTT. The V call is TRBV19, the J call TRBJ1-1; 8 bases map to TRBD1. Germline assignment: CDR1 LNHDA and CDR2 SQIVND (reference sequence). The V gene end was trimmed by 8 bases and the J gene end by 3 bases; junction bases not matched to a gene: 5. CDR3 size: 13 residues. The variable domain in full, completed from reference TRBV19 and TRBJ1-1, reads DGGITQSPKYLFRKEGQNVTLSCEQNLNHDAMYWYRQDPGQGLRLIYYSQIVNDFQKGDIAEGYSVSREKKESFPLTVTSAQKNPTAFYLCASAGGRYTEAFFGQGTRLTVV.

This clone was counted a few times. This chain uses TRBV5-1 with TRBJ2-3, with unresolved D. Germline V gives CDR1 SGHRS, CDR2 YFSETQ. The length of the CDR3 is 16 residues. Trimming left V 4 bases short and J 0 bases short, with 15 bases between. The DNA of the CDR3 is TGCGCCAGCAGCGCCGTACTCGGAGCTAGCACAGATACGCAGTATTTT. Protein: CASSAVLGASTDTQYF.

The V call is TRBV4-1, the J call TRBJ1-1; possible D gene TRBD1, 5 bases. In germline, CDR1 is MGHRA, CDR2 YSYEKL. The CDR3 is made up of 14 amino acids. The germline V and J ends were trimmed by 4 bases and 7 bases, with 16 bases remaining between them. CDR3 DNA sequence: TGCGCCAGCAGCCCACTGGGGGGGGGAGGTGAAGCTTTCTTT. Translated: CASSPLGGGGEAFF.

Written as DNA, the CDR3 is TGTGCCAGCAGTTCCGGGTATGGAATTAGCCAAGAGACCCAGTACTTC. Protein product: CASSSGYGISQETQYF. The V and J genes are TRBV7-2 and TRBJ2-5; D unresolved. The CDR3 is 16 residues long. The V and J ends lost 6 bases and 1 base respectively, with 18 bases between them. Germline V gene data show CDR1 as SGHTA and CDR2 as FQGNSA.

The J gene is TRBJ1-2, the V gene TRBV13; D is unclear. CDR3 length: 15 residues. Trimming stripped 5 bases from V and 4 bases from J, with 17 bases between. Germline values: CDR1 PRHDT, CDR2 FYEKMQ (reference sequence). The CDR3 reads CASSRISSLPYGYTF. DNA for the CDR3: TGTGCCAGCAGCCGAATCAGTAGTCTTCCCTATGGCTACACCTTC. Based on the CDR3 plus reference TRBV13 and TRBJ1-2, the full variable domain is AAGVIQSPRHLIKEKRETATLKCYPIPRHDTVYWYQQGPGQDPQFLISFYEKMQSDKGSIPDRFSAQQFSDYHSELNMSSLELGDSALYFCASSRISSLPYGYTFGSGTRLTVV.

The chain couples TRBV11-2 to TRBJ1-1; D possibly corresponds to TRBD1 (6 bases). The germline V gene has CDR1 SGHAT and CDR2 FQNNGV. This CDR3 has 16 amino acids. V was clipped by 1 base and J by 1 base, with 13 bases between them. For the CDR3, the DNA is TGTGCCAGCAGCTTAGGAACAGGGTGGGGGAACACTGAAGCTTTCTTT. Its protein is CASSLGTGWGNTEAFF.

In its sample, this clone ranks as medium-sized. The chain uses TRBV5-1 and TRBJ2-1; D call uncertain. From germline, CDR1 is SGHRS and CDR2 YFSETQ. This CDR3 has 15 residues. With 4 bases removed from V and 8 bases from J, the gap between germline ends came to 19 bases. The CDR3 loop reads CASSLLVTGSHEQFF. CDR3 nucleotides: TGCGCCAGCAGCCTGCTAGTTACTGGTAGTCATGAGCAGTTCTTC.

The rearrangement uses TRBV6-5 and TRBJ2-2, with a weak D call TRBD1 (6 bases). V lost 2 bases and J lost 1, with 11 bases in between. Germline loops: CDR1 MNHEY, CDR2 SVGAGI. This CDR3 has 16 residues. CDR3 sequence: CASSYARTENTGELFF. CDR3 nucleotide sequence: TGTGCCAGCAGTTACGCACGGACAGAGAACACCGGGGAGCTGTTTTTT.

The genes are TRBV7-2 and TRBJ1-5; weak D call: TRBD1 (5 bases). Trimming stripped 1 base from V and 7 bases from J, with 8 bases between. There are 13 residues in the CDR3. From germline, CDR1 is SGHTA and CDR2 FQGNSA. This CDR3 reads CASSLGKGQPQHF. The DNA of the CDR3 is TGTGCCAGCAGCTTAGGAAAGGGGCAGCCCCAGCATTTT.

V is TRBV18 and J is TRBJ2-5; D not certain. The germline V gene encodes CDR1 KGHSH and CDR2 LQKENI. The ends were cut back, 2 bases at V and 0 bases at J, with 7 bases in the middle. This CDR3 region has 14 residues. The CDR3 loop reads CASSPNEYQETQYF. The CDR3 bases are TGTGCCAGCTCACCAAACGAGTACCAAGAGACCCAGTACTTC. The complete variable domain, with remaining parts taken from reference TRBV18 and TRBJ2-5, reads NAGVMQNPRHLVRRRGQEARLRCSPMKGHSHVYWYRQLPEEGLKFMVYLQKENIIDESGMPKERFSAEFPKEGPSILRIQQVVRGDSAAYFCASSPNEYQETQYFGPGTRLLVL.

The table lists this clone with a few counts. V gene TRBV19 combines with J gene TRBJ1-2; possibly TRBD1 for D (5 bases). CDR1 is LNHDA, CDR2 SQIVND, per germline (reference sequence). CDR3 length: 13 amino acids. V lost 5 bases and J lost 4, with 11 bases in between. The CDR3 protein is CASSGDGPYGYTF. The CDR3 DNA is TGTGCCAGTAGTGGGGACGGCCCCTATGGCTACACCTTC.

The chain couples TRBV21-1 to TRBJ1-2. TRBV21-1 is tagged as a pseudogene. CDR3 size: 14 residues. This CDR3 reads CASRKAEINYGYTF. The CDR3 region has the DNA TGTGCCAGCAGGAAAGCTGAGATTAACTATGGCTACACCTTC.

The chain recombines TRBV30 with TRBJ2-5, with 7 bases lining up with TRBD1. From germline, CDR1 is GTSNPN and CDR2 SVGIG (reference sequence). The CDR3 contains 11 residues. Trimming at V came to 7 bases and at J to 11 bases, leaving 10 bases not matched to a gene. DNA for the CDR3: TGTGCCTCGGGACAGACTGGCACGCAGTACTTC. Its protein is CASGQTGTQYF.

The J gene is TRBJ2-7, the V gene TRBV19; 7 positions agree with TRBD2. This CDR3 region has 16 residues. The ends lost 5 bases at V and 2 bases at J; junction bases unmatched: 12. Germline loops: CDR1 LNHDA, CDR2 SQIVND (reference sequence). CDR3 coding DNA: TGTGCCAGTAGTTCCCCGGGAGGTCCGTCTCCCTACGAGCAGTACTTC. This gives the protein CASSSPGGPSPYEQYF.

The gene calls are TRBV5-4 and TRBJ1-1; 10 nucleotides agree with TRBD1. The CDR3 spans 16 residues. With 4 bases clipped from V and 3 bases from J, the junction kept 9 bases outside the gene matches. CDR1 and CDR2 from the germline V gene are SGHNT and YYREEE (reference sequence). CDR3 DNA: TGTGCCAGCAGCCCCTACCCTGGGACAGGGGACACTGAAGCTTTCTTT. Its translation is CASSPYPGTGDTEAFF.

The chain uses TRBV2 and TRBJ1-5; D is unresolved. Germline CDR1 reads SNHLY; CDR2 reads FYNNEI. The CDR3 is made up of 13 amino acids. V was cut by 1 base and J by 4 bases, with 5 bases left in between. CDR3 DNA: TGTGCCAGCAGTGAAGGGGAAAATCAGCCCCAGCATTTT. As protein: CASSEGENQPQHF.

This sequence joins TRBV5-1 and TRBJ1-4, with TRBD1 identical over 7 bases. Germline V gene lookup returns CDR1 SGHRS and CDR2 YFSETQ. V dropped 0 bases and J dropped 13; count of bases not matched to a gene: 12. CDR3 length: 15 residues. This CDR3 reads CASSLGGQLTEGLFF. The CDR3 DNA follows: TGCGCCAGCAGCTTGGGGGGACAGCTTACCGAAGGACTGTTTTTT.

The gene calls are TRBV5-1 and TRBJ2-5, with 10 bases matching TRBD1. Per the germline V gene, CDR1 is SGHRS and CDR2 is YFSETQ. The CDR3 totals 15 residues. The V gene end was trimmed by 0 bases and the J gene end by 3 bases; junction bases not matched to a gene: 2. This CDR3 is CASSLVGTGEETQYF. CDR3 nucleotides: TGCGCCAGCAGCTTGGTTGGGACAGGGGAAGAGACCCAGTACTTC. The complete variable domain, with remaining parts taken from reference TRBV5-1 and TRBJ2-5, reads KAGVTQTPRYLIKTRGQQVTLSCSPISGHRSVSWYQQTPGQGLQFLFEYFSETQRNKGNFPGRFSGRQFSNSRSEMNVSTLELGDSALYLCASSLVGTGEETQYFGPGTRLLVL.

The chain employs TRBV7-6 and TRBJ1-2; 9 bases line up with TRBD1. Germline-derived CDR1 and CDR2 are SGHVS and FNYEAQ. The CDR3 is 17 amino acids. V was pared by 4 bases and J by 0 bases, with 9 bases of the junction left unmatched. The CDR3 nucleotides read TGTGCCAGCAGCTCGGAACAGGGGGCTGAAGCTAACTATGGCTACACCTTC. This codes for CASSSEQGAEANYGYTF. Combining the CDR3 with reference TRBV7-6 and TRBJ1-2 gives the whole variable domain GAGVSQSPRYKVTKRGQDVALRCDPISGHVSLYWYRQALGQGPEFLTYFNYEAQQDKSGLPNDRFSAERPEGSISTLTIQRTEQRDSAMYRCASSSEQGAEANYGYTFGSGTRLTVV.

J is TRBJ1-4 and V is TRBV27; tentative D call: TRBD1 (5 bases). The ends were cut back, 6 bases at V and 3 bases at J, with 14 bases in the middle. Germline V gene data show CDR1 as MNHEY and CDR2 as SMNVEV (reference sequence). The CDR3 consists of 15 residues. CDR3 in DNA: TGTGCCAGCAGCCGATCCGGGACGGCTAATGAAAAACTGTTTTTT. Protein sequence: CASSRSGTANEKLFF.

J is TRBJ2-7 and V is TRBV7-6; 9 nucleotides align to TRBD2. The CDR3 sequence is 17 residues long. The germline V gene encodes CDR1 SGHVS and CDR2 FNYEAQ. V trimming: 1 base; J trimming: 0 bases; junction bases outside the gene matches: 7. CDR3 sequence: CASSLGGGGQNSYEQYF. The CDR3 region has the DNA TGTGCCAGCAGCTTAGGCGGGGGGGGGCAGAACTCCTACGAGCAGTACTTC. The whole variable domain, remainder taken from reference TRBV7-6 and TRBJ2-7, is GAGVSQSPRYKVTKRGQDVALRCDPISGHVSLYWYRQALGQGPEFLTYFNYEAQQDKSGLPNDRFSAERPEGSISTLTIQRTEQRDSAMYRCASSLGGGGQNSYEQYFGPGTRLTVT.

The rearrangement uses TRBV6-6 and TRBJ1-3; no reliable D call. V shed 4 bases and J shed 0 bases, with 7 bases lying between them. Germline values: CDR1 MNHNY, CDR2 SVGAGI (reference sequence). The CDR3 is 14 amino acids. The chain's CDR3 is CASSSESSGNTIYF. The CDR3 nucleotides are TGTGCCAGCAGTTCTGAGAGCTCTGGAAACACCATATATTTT.

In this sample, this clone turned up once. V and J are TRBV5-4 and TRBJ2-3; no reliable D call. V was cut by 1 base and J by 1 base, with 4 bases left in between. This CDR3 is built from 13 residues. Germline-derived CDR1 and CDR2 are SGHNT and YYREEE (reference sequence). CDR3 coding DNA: TGTGCCAGCAGCTTGCGAGGCACAGATACGCAGTATTTT. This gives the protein CASSLRGTDTQYF. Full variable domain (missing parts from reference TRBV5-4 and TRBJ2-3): ETGVTQSPTHLIKTRGQQVTLRCSSQSGHNTVSWYQQALGQGPQFIFQYYREEENGRGNFPPRFSGLQFPNYSSELNVNALELDDSALYLCASSLRGTDTQYFGPGTRLTVL.

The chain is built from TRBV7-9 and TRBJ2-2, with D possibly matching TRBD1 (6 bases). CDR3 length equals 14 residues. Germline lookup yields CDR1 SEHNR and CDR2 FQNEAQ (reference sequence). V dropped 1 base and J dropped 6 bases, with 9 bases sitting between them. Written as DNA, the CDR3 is TGTGCCAGCAGCTTAGATGCAGGGGCCGGGGAGCTGTTTTTT. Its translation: CASSLDAGAGELFF. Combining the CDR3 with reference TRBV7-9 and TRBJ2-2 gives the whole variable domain DTGVSQNPRHKITKRGQNVTFRCDPISEHNRLYWYRQTLGQGPEFLTYFQNEAQLEKSRLLSDRFSAERPKGSFSTLEIQRTEQGDSAMYLCASSLDAGAGELFFGEGSRLTVL.

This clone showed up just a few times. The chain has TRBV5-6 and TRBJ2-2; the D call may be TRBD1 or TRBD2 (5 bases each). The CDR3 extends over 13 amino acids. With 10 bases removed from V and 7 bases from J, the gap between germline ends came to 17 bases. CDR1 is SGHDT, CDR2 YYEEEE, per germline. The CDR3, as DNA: TGTGCCGGGAGCCGGGACCTCCACGGGGAGCTGTTTTTT. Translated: CAGSRDLHGELFF.